The T cell receptor beta chain described here comes from a study of T cell repertoires in cytomegalovirus infection. Study overall: HLA-B-restricted CMV epitopes that are well studied were used alongside recently identified HLA-C-restricted ones. CMV infection together with matching HLA type was indicated by public TCR beta signatures.

There are 16 residues in the CDR3. Per germline, CDR1 SEHNR and CDR2 FQNEAQ (reference sequence). V was pared by 4 bases and J by 2 bases, with 7 bases of the junction left unmatched. This clonotype was observed a single time. Its antigen is not identified. Via MiXCR, TCRdb re-called the reads, giving one row per CDR3 protein. The sample lists more than 55,000 distinct CDR3 sequences; roughly 22% were seen once. Study-wide points: It was HLA-C-restricted CMV-specific TCR beta clonotypes that dominated the response ex vivo.

The chain couples TRBV7-9 to TRBJ1-5; 8 bases are shared with TRBD1. Sequenced here: CD8+ T cells from cultured PBMCs, sampled from culture after CMV antigen stimulation. The receptor was derived from a human donor in good health (CMV status not recorded). Some clones in this sample may be carry-over from other donors' samples. In DNA, the CDR3 is TGTGCCAGCAGCTCCACAGGGGGAGGTGGCAATCAGCCCCAGCATTTT. Its translation is CASSSTGGGGNQPQHF.